The clone carrying this T cell receptor (beta chain) has only a few counts. This sample was included in a study of T cells in Graves' hyperthyroidism and ophthalmopathy. V was shortened by 3 bases and J by 1 base, with 6 bases between the two germline ends. This CDR3 comprises 13 residues. CDR1 LNHDA and CDR2 SQIVND come from the germline V gene (reference sequence). The CDR3 regions of TCR beta were amplified from RNA transcripts. Carried out on the TCR CDR3, a first-round RT-PCR used the HTBI primer set. TCRdb re-derived calls from the multiplex PCR reads in MiXCR, one entry per CDR3 protein. This table holds 560,000 or so distinct CDR3 sequences, just over 45% found once.

V and J are TRBV19 and TRBJ1-1, with unresolved D. Sequencing used peripheral blood or thyroid tissue (not recorded which). The TCR originated in a woman younger than 30 with Graves' hyperthyroidism. This chain's CDR3 is CASSILENTEAFF. As DNA, the CDR3 is TGTGCCAGTAGTATCTTGGAGAACACTGAAGCTTTCTTT.